The sequence of this TCR beta chain was determined in a study of regulatory T cells in long-lasting Graves disease. CDR3-region Arm-PCR and iRepertoire HTBI primers produced the TCR beta libraries. Authors' analysis steps: Samples jointly harbored 62 TRBV and approximately 15 TRBJ segments. TCRdb independently ran MiXCR on the multiplex PCR reads; one entry per CDR3 protein. The V and J calls and clone size are TCRdb's, not the authors'. The repertoire holds around 480,000 distinct CDR3 sequences, with more than 15% as singletons. Time point noted: newly diagnosed GD, antithyroid drugs for less than 3 months. Extracted RNA from PBMCs served as the source of the TCR library. There are a few counts of this clonotype. The data also belong to a second study, concerning T cells in Graves' hyperthyroidism and ophthalmopathy. From that report: Exclusion of a patient resulted from uncontrolled infection, other autoimmune disease, pregnancy or lactation. First-round RT-PCR targeting the TCR CDR3 was performed with the HTBI primer set. Ophthalmopathy was separated from stable hyperthyroidism by a 13 V-J model.

This TCR derives from a woman aged 35-65 years with Graves disease. The specimen was peripheral blood mononuclear cells (PBMCs), collected at new diagnosis, from a patient treated with antithyroid drugs.

CDR3 in DNA: TGTGCCAGCAGCCGGGGCCCAAAGAATTCACCCCTCCACTTT. It codes for CASSRGPKNSPLHF. The chain employs TRBV3-1 and TRBJ1-6; D perhaps matches TRBD1 (5 bases). Germline V gives CDR1 LGHDT, CDR2 YNNKEL (reference sequence). CDR3 length: 14 residues. The V end lost 4 bases, the J end lost 7 bases, and 11 bases lay between the germline ends.